Listed here are 3 T cell receptor beta chains from one sample, sequenced in a study of cytomegalovirus exposure and HLA in healthy donors. Researchers ran the PCR with 60 Vbeta and 13 Jbeta primers. This table comes from immunoSEQ multiplex PCR, and its TCRdb copy is limited to in-frame clones, with some not included. Of fewer than 150,000 clones in the sample, about 76% were seen once. The sample was PBMCs. Receptors originate from a man aged 18 to 35 in good health and CMV-seronegative.

The rearrangement links TRBV7-9 to TRBJ2-7, with 15 bases lining up with TRBD2. The CDR3 is made up of 17 amino acids. CDR1 SEHNR and CDR2 FQNEAQ come from the germline V gene (reference sequence). V was pared by 5 bases and J by 3 bases, with 8 bases of the junction left unmatched. The CDR3: CASSLGGLAGGFYEQYF. For the CDR3, the DNA is TGTGCCAGCAGCCTAGGGGGACTAGCGGGAGGATTCTACGAGCAGTACTTC.

The chain links TRBV5-1 to TRBJ2-1; D may be TRBD2 (5 bases). Germline values: CDR1 SGHRS, CDR2 YFSETQ. The CDR3 totals 13 residues. Trimming removed 0 bases from V and 11 bases from J, with 12 bases in between. The CDR3 DNA follows: TGCGCCAGCAGCTTGGTTGTGAGGGAAAAGCAGTTCTTC. Translated, it gives CASSLVVREKQFF.

The V and J genes are TRBV21-1 and TRBJ1-1; TRBD1, the D gene given by the table, was not confirmed from the DNA. TRBV21-1 represents a pseudogene. CDR3 size: 14 residues. CDR3 nucleotides: TGTGCCAGCAGTGGCAGGGCTAGGAACACTGAAGCTTTCTTT. Protein sequence: CASSGRARNTEAFF.